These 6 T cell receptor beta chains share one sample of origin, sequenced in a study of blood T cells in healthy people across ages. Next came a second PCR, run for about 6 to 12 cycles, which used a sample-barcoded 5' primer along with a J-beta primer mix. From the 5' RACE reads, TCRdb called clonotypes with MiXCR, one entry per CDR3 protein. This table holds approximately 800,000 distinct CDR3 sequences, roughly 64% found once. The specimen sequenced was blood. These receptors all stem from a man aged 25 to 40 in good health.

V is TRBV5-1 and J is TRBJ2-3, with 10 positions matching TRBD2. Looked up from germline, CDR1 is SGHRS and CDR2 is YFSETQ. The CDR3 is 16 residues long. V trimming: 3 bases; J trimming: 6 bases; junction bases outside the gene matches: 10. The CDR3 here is CASSSGTSVLADTQYF. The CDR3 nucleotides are TGCGCCAGCAGCTCAGGGACTAGCGTGTTGGCGGATACGCAGTATTTT.

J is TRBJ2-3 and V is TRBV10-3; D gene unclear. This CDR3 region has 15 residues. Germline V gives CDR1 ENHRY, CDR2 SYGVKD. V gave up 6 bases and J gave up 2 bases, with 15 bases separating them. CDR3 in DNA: TGTGCCATCAGAGACTCGAAGCTAGACACAGATACGCAGTATTTT. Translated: CAIRDSKLDTDTQYF.

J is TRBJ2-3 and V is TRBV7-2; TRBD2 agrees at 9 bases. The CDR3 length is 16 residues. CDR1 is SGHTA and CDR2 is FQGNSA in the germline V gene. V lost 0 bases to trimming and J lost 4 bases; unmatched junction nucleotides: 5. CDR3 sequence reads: CASSLASASGADTQYF. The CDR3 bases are TGTGCCAGCAGCTTAGCGTCGGCTAGCGGGGCAGATACGCAGTATTTT.

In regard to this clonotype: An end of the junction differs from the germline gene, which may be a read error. The CDR3 region has the DNA TGCGCCAGCAGCCATCTCAGCTCCCACGAGCAGTACTTC. It encodes CASSHLSSHEQYF. The rearrangement links TRBV4-3 to TRBJ2-7, with D uncertain. Germline V lookup: CDR1 LGHNA, CDR2 YSLEER. This CDR3 is built from 13 residues.

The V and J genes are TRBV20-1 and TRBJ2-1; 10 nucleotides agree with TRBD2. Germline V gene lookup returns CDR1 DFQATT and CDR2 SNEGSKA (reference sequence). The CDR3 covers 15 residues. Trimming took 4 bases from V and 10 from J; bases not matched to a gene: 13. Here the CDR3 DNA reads TGCAGTGCTATAAGAAGCGGGAGGGCCGACGGCGAGCAGTTCTTC. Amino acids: CSAIRSGRADGEQFF.

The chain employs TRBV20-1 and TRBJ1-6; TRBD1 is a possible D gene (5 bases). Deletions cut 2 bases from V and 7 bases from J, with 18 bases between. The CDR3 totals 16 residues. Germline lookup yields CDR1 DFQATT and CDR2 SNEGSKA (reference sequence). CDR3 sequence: CSARPLTGTGNSPLHF. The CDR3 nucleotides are TGCAGTGCTAGACCTTTAACCGGGACCGGGAATTCACCCCTCCACTTT.